The source of this T cell receptor (beta chain) is a study of CXCR3-negative and CXCR3-positive naive CD8 T cells. Findings and limits, study-wide: Naive subsets were similarly diverse, while memory CD8+ repertoires were much less diverse. After cryopreservation, CXCR3 expression dropped partially; most assays used fresh PBMCs. For naive cells, CXCR3-negative and CXCR3-positive subsets had similar TRBV-TRBJ usage; for memory cells, usage differed. Naive subsets displayed similar surface CD5, and TCR strength was inferred from TRB CDR3 properties.

CDR1 and CDR2 (germline): SQVTM, ANQGSEA. The CDR3 consists of 13 residues. Details on this clonotype: Its antigen is not identified.

TRB cDNA was prepared as libraries by UMI-labeled 5' RACE. TCRdb reanalyzed the 5' RACE reads, giving one entry per CDR3 protein sequence and no DNA. The listing contains about 56,000 distinct CDR3 sequences. The sequenced material came from memory CD8+ T cells from blood. The rearrangement uses TRBV29-1 and TRBJ2-7; the TCRdb call, TRBD1, lacks DNA for checking. The sequence was collected from a human donor in good health. Some clones in this sample may be carry-over from other donors' samples. The CDR3 sequence is CSAREDRGHEQYF.